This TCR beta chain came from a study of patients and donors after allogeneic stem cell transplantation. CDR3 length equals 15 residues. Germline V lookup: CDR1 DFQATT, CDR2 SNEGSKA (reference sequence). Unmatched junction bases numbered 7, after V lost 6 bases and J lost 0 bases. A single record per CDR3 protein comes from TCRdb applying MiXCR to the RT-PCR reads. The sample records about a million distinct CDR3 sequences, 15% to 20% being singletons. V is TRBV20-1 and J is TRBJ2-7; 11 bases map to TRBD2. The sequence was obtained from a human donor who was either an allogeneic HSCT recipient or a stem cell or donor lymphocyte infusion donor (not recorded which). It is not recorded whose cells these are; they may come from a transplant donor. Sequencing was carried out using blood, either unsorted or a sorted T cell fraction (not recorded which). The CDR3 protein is CSADLAGGSSYEQYF. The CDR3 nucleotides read TGCAGTGCCGATTTAGCGGGGGGGAGCTCCTACGAGCAGTACTTC.